The 20 T cell receptor beta chains below come from one sample, sequenced in a study of T cells in localized non-small cell lung cancer. Data came from immunoSEQ multiplex PCR; TCRdb stores just in-frame clones and leaves some out. The repertoire holds tens of thousands of clones, more than 70% seen once, with approximately 9.7% in the top ten. The sample here was peripheral blood, taken before any cancer treatment. These receptors came from a female donor over 55 with stage I lung adenocarcinoma.

The V and J genes are TRBV7-2 and TRBJ2-1; the match to TRBD1 covers 7 bases. Per germline, CDR1 SGHTA and CDR2 FQGNSA. The J segment lost 11 bases and the V segment lost 2 bases, leaving 12 bases of the junction unmatched. CDR3 length: 15 residues. CDR3 bases: TGTGCCAGCAGCTTAAATCTCCGACAGGGTCCACAGCAGTTCTTC. This codes for CASSLNLRQGPQQFF.

CDR3 sequence: CASSLASGKYNEQFF. The CDR3 DNA reads as TGTGCCAGCAGCTTAGCTTCAGGGAAGTACAATGAGCAGTTCTTC. The rearrangement links TRBV7-6 to TRBJ2-1; TRBD1 is a possible D gene (5 bases). This CDR3 is built from 15 residues. CDR1 SGHVS and CDR2 FNYEAQ come from the germline V gene. Trimming left V 0 bases short and J 4 bases short, with 10 bases between.

CDR3 sequence reads: CSVYRADTEAFF. The CDR3 coding sequence is TGCAGCGTTTACAGGGCGGACACTGAAGCTTTCTTT. This chain connects TRBV29-1 to TRBJ1-1, with D perhaps matching TRBD1 (6 bases). The CDR3 has 12 residues. Per the germline V gene, CDR1 is SQVTM and CDR2 is ANQGSEA. V dropped 5 bases and J dropped 3 bases, with 10 bases sitting between them.

The chain carries TRBV4-3 and TRBJ2-5; no reliable D call. V lost 1 base to trimming and J lost 1 base, with 4 bases between them. Per the germline V gene, CDR1 is LGHNA and CDR2 is YSLEER. This CDR3 comprises 13 residues. CDR3 loop: CASSQGIQETQYF. The DNA of the CDR3 is TGCGCCAGCAGCCAAGGCATCCAAGAGACCCAGTACTTC.

This clone appeared once. J is TRBJ2-6 and V is TRBV25-1, with 9 bases lining up with TRBD1. Unmatched junction bases numbered 7, after V lost 3 bases and J lost 1 base. This CDR3 comprises 18 residues. Germline-derived CDR1 and CDR2 are MGHDK and SYGVNS. The CDR3 nucleotides read TGTGCCAGCAGTGACGCCGGGACAGGGTTTTCTGGGGCCAACGTCCTGACTTTC. Its protein product is CASSDAGTGFSGANVLTF.

This clone was found once. The genes are TRBV6-5 and TRBJ1-2; possible D gene TRBD1, 5 bases. Trimming pared 4 bases from V and 4 bases from J, leaving 16 bases between. Germline V gives CDR1 MNHEY, CDR2 SVGAGI. The CDR3 has 15 residues. In nucleotides, the CDR3 is TGTGCCAGCAGTTGGGGACTGTCCGCAGGCTATGGCTACACCTTC. As protein: CASSWGLSAGYGYTF.

The chain uses TRBV7-3 and TRBJ2-7; 8 bases agree with TRBD1. The CDR3 extends over 15 amino acids. In germline, CDR1 is SGHTA, CDR2 FQGTGA. V dropped 2 bases and J dropped 4; count of bases not matched to a gene: 7. Here the CDR3 reads CASSLVRTGNYEQYF. Written as DNA, the CDR3 is TGTGCCAGCAGCTTAGTGCGGACAGGGAATTACGAGCAGTACTTC.

In its sample, this clone was seen a few times. The genes are TRBV7-2 and TRBJ2-1, with D maybe TRBD2 (6 bases). Trimming took 5 bases from V and 2 from J, leaving 16 bases between them. The CDR3 extends over 16 amino acids. Germline CDR1 SGHTA, CDR2 FQGNSA. The CDR3 reads CASSTGRGTPYNEQFF. As DNA, the CDR3 is TGTGCCAGCAGCACGGGGCGGGGAACCCCCTACAATGAGCAGTTCTTC.

The rearrangement uses TRBV9 and TRBJ1-1; D remains ambiguous. The CDR3 is 13 residues long. With 3 bases removed from V and 1 base from J, the gap between germline ends came to 7 bases. CDR1 and CDR2 from the germline V gene are SGDLS and YYNGEE. The DNA for the CDR3 is TGTGCCAGCAGCGCCCGACAGAACACTGAAGCTTTCTTT. Translated, it gives CASSARQNTEAFF. Full variable domain (missing parts from reference TRBV9 and TRBJ1-1): DSGVTQTPKHLITATGQRVTLRCSPRSGDLSVYWYQQSLDQGLQFLIQYYNGEERAKGNILERFSAQQFPDLHSELNLSSLELGDSALYFCASSARQNTEAFFGQGTRLTVV.

This clone was picked up one time. The chain is built from TRBV27 and TRBJ1-1, with TRBD1 as a possible D gene (6 bases). Germline lookup yields CDR1 MNHEY and CDR2 SMNVEV (reference sequence). CDR3 length: 16 residues. V was clipped by 6 bases and J by 2 bases, with 19 bases between them. The CDR3 DNA reads as TGTGCCAGCAGGTTAACAGGAGGGGGATCCAACACTGAAGCTTTCTTT. Translation: CASRLTGGGSNTEAFF.

The CDR3 spells CASNTGGASGANVLTF. The CDR3 region has the DNA TGCGCCAGCAATACAGGGGGGGCCTCTGGGGCCAACGTCCTGACTTTC. The rearrangement links TRBV5-1 to TRBJ2-6; D might be TRBD1 (8 bases). There are 16 residues in the CDR3. The germline V gene has CDR1 SGHRS and CDR2 YFSETQ. The germline V and J ends were trimmed by 6 bases and 0 bases, with 13 bases remaining between them.

This chain connects TRBV19 to TRBJ2-2; D unresolved. There are 12 residues in the CDR3. Looked up from germline, CDR1 is LNHDA and CDR2 is SQIVND (reference sequence). Trimming took off 5 bases at V and 7 bases at J, with 8 bases between the two ends. The CDR3 region is CASSVTVGELFF. The CDR3 nucleotides read TGTGCCAGTAGTGTCACCGTCGGGGAGCTGTTTTTT.

This chain uses TRBV19 with TRBJ2-3; D is perhaps TRBD1 or TRBD2 (6 bases each). This CDR3 comprises 15 residues. Germline V CDR1 and CDR2: LNHDA, SQIVND (reference sequence). The germline V and J ends were trimmed by 7 bases and 0 bases, with 14 bases remaining between them. CDR3 coding DNA: TGTGCCAGTAATCAATGGGGGGCTAGCACAGATACGCAGTATTTT. This encodes CASNQWGASTDTQYF.

The DNA for the CDR3 is TGCGCCAGCAGCTCGGGACAGGGGGGTGGTAACTATGGCTACACCTTC. It translates to CASSSGQGGGNYGYTF. J is TRBJ1-2 and V is TRBV5-1, with 11 bases identical to TRBD1. Germline lookup yields CDR1 SGHRS and CDR2 YFSETQ. The CDR3 runs 16 residues. V shed 3 bases, J shed 1 base, and the junction held 5 bases outside the gene matches.

This rearrangement joins TRBV10-1 to TRBJ1-2, with D perhaps matching TRBD1 (6 bases). The CDR3 is 15 amino acids. Germline V gene sequence: CDR1 WNHNN, CDR2 SYGVQD (reference sequence). The ends were cut back, 2 bases at V and 5 bases at J, with 15 bases in the middle. The CDR3 coding sequence is TGCGCCAGCAGTGAGACAGGGAGATTCGAATATGGCTACACCTTC. Translating gives CASSETGRFEYGYTF.

The rearrangement joins TRBV6-6 to TRBJ1-1; TRBD1 is a possible D gene (6 bases). V lost 0 bases, J lost 4 bases, and 9 bases lay in between. CDR3 size: 14 residues. The germline gives CDR1 MNHNY, CDR2 SVGAGI (reference sequence). CDR3 coding DNA: TGTGCCAGCAGTTACTCTGGGGGGGCCACTGAAGCTTTCTTT. It specifies CASSYSGGATEAFF.

Only a few counts were recorded for this clone. The chain recombines TRBV4-2 with TRBJ2-2; 8 positions agree with TRBD1. CDR1 is LGHNA and CDR2 is YNFKEQ in the germline V gene. Germline trimming cut 1 base from V and 8 bases from J; bases unmatched to any gene: 9. The CDR3 is made up of 16 amino acids. The CDR3 coding sequence is TGTGCCAGCAGCCAAGCTGGACAGGGTGCTTCTGGGGAGCTGTTTTTT. It yields the protein CASSQAGQGASGELFF.

This clone was detected only a few times. This chain links TRBV19 with TRBJ1-2, with TRBD1 matching over 8 bases. This CDR3 contains 17 residues. Germline lookup yields CDR1 LNHDA and CDR2 SQIVND (reference sequence). Germline trimming cut 3 bases from V and 8 bases from J; bases unmatched to any gene: 17. The CDR3 DNA follows: TGTGCCAGTAGTATCCTGGGAGGGACAGGCGGGGGTCGAGGCTACACCTTC. It encodes CASSILGGTGGGRGYTF.

The chain recombines TRBV29-1 with TRBJ2-1, with a weak D call TRBD2 (5 bases). The CDR3 is 12 residues long. Trimming cost V 3 bases and J 9 bases, with 12 bases left between them. Germline V gene lookup returns CDR1 SQVTM and CDR2 ANQGSEA. CDR3 sequence (DNA): TGCAGCGTTGAGGAGGCGGACCGTGAGCAGTTCTTC. Its translation: CSVEEADREQFF.

The rearrangement links TRBV28 to TRBJ1-2, with 12 bases matching TRBD1. Germline CDR1 MDHEN, CDR2 SYDVKM. This CDR3 is 16 amino acids long. V dropped 1 base and J dropped 4; count of bases not matched to a gene: 4. CDR3 sequence (DNA): TGTGCCAGCAGTTTATCCGGGACAGGGGGCTTCTATGGCTACACCTTC. Amino acid sequence: CASSLSGTGGFYGYTF.